This TCR beta chain was captured in a study of shared clonotypes between healthy human individuals. This CDR3 comprises 15 residues. CDR1 and CDR2 (germline): SEHNR, FQNEAQ (reference sequence). Trimming cost V 3 bases and J 5 bases, with 13 bases left between them. The study's findings and limits: Depth was large, yet rarefaction showed that sorted-subset sequencing was incomplete. Donors were few, which limited the genetic and exposure-history diversity represented.

TCRdb keeps only in-frame clones here, not all; method: immunoSEQ multiplex PCR. Among about 2.4 million clones, more than 80% were seen once, and the ten largest hold 0.11% to 0.15%. Remarks on this clone: Its cognate antigen is unknown.

This receptor was obtained from a young man in good health. The chain couples TRBV7-9 to TRBJ2-2; D not resolved. The sample taken for sequencing was naive CD4+ T cells sorted from blood. Indicated subset: CD45RA+ positively selected. The CDR3 sequence: CASSFVATGTGELFF. DNA of the CDR3: TGTGCCAGCAGCTTTGTCGCAACTGGTACCGGGGAGCTGTTTTTT. Full variable domain (remainder filled in from reference TRBV7-9 and TRBJ2-2): DTGVSQNPRHKITKRGQNVTFRCDPISEHNRLYWYRQTLGQGPEFLTYFQNEAQLEKSRLLSDRFSAERPKGSFSTLEIQRTEQGDSAMYLCASSFVATGTGELFFGEGSRLTVL.